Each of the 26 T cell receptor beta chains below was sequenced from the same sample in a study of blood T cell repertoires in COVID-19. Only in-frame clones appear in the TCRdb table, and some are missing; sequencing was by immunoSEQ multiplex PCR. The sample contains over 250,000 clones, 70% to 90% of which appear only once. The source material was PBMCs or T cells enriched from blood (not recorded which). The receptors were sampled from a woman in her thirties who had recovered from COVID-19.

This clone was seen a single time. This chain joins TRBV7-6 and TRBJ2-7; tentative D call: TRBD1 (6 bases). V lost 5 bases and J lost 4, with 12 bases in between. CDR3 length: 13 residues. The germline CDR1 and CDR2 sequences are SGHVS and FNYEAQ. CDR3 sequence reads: CASSELQGYEQYF. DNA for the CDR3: TGTGCCAGCAGCGAGCTTCAGGGGTACGAGCAGTACTTC.

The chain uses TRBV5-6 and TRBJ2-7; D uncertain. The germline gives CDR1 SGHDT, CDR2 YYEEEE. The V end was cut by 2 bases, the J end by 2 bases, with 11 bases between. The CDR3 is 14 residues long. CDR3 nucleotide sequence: TGTGCCAGCAGCTTTTCCAGGCAACCCTACGAGCAGTACTTC. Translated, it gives CASSFSRQPYEQYF.

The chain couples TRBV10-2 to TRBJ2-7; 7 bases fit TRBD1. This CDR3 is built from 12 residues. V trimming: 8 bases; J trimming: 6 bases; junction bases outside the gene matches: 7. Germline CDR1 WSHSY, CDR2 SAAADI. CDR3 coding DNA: TGCGCCAGCTCAATAGGGGGCCTCGAGCAGTACTTC. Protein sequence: CASSIGGLEQYF.

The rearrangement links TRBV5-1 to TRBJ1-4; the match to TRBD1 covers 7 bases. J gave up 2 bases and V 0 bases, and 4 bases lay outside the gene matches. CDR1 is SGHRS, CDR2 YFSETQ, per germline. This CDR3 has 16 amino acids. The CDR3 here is CASSLGQGWTNEKLFF. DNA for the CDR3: TGCGCCAGCAGCTTGGGACAGGGTTGGACTAATGAAAAACTGTTTTTT.

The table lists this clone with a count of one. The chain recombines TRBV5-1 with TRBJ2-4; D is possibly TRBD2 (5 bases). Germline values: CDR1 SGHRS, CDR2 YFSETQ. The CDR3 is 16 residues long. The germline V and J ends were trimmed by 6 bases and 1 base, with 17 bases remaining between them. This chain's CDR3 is CASTPTAGNAKNIQYF. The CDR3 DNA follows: TGCGCCAGCACCCCCACCGCGGGTAATGCCAAAAACATTCAGTACTTC. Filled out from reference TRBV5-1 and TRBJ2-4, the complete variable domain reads KAGVTQTPRYLIKTRGQQVTLSCSPISGHRSVSWYQQTPGQGLQFLFEYFSETQRNKGNFPGRFSGRQFSNSRSEMNVSTLELGDSALYLCASTPTAGNAKNIQYFGAGTRLSVL.

CDR3 nucleotides: TGTGCCAGCAGTTCCCTCGCAGGATGGAACACTGAAGCTTTCTTT. It codes for CASSSLAGWNTEAFF. The chain employs TRBV6-5 and TRBJ1-1, with D uncertain. The germline gives CDR1 MNHEY, CDR2 SVGAGI. V was clipped by 4 bases and J by 1 base, with 13 bases between them. The CDR3 covers 15 residues.

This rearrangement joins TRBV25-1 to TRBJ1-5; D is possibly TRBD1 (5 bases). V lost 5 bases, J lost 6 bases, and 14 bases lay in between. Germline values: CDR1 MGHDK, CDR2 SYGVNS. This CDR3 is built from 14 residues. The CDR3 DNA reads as TGTGCCAGCAGTAGATGGGGGGATGGTCAGCCCCAGCATTTT. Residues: CASSRWGDGQPQHF.

CDR3 nucleotide sequence: TGTGCCAGCAGCAATGCCCGGGGTGACCGCTCTGGGCAGCCCCAGCATTTT. The encoded protein is CASSNARGDRSGQPQHF. V and J are TRBV21-1 and TRBJ1-5. TRBV21-1 represents a pseudogene. The CDR3 extends over 17 amino acids.

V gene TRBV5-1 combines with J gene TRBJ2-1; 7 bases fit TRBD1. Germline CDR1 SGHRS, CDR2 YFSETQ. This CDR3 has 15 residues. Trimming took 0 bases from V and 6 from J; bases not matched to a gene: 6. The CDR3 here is CASSLGQGLGNEQFF. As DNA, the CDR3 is TGCGCCAGCAGCTTGGGACAGGGCCTGGGCAATGAGCAGTTCTTC.

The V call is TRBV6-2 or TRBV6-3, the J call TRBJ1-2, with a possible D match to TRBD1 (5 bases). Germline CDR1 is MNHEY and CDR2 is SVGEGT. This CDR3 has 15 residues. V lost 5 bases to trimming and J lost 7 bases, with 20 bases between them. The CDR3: CASSRPGKGGVGYTF. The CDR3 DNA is TGTGCCAGCAGTCGTCCTGGGAAAGGAGGGGTTGGCTACACCTTC.

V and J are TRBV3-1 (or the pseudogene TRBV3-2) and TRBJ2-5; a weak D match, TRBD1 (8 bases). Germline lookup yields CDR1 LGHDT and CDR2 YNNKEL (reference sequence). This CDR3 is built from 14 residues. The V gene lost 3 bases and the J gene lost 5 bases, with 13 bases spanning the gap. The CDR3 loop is CASSQTGEGETQYF. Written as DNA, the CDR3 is TGTGCCAGCAGCCAGACAGGGGAGGGGGAGACCCAGTACTTC.

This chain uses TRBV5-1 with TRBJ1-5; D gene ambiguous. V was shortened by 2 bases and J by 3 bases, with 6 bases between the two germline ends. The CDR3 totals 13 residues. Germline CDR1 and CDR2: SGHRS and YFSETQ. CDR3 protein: CASSLLPNQPQHF. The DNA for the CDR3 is TGCGCCAGCAGCTTACTCCCCAATCAGCCCCAGCATTTT.

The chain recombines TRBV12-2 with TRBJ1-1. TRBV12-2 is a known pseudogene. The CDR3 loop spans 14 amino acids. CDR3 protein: CASRLIGRGSEAFF. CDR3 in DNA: TGTGCAAGTCGCTTGATAGGGCGAGGGAGTGAAGCTTTCTTT.

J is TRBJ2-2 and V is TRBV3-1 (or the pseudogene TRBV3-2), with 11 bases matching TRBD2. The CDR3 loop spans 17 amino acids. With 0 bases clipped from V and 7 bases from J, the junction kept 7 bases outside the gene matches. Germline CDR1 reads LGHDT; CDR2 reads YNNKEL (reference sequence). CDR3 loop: CASSQDGLAGGSGELFF. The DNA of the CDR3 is TGTGCCAGCAGCCAAGATGGTCTAGCGGGGGGTAGCGGGGAGCTGTTTTTT.

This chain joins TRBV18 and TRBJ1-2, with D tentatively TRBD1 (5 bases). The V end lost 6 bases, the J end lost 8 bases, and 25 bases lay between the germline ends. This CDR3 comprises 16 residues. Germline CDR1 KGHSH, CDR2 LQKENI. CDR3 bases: TGTGCCAGCTCCCCCATCCGAGGACGGGGGTCTGGGGGCTACACCTTC. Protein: CASSPIRGRGSGGYTF.

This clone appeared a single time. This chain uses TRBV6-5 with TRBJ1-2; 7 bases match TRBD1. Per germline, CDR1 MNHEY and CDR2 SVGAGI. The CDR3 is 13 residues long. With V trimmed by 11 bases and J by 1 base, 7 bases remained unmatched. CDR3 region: CAGHDRVNYGYTF. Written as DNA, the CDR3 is TGTGCCGGACATGACAGGGTTAACTATGGCTACACCTTC.

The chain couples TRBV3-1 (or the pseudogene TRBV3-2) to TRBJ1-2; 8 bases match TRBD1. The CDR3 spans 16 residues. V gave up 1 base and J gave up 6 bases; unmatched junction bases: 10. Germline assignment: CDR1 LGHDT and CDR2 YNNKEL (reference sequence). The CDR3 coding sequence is TGTGCCAGCAGCCAAGGGGACAGGACTTCGAGGAATGGCTACACCTTC. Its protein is CASSQGDRTSRNGYTF.

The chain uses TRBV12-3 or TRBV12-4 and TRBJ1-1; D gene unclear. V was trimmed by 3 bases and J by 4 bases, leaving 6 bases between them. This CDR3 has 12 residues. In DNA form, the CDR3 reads TGTGCCAGCAGTTTGGGGAGCACTGAAGCTTTCTTT. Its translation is CASSLGSTEAFF.

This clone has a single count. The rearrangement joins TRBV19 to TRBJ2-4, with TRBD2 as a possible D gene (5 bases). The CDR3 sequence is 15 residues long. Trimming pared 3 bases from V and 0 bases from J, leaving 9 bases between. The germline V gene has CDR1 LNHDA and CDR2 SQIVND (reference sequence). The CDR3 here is CASSIAGIAKNIQYF. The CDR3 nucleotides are TGTGCCAGTAGTATTGCGGGTATAGCCAAAAACATTCAGTACTTC.

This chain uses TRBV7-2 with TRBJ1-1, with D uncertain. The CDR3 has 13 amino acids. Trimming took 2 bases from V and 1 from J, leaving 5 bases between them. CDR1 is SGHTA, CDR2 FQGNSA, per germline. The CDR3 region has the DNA TGTGCCAGCAGCTTAATCAGGAACACTGAAGCTTTCTTT. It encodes CASSLIRNTEAFF.

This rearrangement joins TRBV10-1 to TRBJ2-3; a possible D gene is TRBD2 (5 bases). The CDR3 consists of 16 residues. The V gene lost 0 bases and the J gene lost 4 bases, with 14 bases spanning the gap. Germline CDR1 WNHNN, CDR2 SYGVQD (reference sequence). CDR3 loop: CASSESRVVGADTQYF. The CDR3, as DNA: TGCGCCAGCAGTGAGTCGCGGGTAGTCGGCGCAGATACGCAGTATTTT.

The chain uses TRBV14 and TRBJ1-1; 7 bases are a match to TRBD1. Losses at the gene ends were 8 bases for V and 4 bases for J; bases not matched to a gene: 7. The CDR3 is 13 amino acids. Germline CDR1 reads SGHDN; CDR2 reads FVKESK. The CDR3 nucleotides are TGTGCCAGCCAGACAGGGTTGGGCACTGAAGCTTTCTTT. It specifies CASQTGLGTEAFF.

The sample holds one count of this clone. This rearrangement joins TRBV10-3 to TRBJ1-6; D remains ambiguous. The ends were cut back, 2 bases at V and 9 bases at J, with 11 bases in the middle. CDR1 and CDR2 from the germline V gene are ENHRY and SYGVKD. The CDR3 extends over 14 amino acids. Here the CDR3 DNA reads TGTGCCATCAGTGAGGGCTTGTCCCTTTCACCCCTCCACTTT. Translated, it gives CAISEGLSLSPLHF.

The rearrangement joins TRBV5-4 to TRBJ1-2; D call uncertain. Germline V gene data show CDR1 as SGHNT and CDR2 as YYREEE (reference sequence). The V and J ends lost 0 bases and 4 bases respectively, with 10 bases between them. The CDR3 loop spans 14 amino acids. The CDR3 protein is CASSLAGSVYGYTF. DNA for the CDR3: TGTGCCAGCAGCTTGGCCGGCAGCGTCTATGGCTACACCTTC. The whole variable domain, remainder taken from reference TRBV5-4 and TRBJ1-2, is ETGVTQSPTHLIKTRGQQVTLRCSSQSGHNTVSWYQQALGQGPQFIFQYYREEENGRGNFPPRFSGLQFPNYSSELNVNALELDDSALYLCASSLAGSVYGYTFGSGTRLTVV.

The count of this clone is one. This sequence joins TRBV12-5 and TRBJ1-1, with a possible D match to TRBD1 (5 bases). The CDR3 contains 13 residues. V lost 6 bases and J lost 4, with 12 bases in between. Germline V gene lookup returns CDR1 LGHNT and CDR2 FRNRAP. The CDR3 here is CASGVGRGTEAFF. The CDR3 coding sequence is TGTGCTAGTGGGGTGGGGCGGGGCACTGAAGCTTTCTTT.

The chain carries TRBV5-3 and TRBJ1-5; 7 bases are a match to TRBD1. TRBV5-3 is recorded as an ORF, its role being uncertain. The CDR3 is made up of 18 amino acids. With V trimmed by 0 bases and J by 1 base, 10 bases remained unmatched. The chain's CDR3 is CARSLVGVGGMSNQPQHF. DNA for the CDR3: TGTGCCAGAAGCTTGGTAGGGGTAGGGGGCATGAGCAATCAGCCCCAGCATTTT.